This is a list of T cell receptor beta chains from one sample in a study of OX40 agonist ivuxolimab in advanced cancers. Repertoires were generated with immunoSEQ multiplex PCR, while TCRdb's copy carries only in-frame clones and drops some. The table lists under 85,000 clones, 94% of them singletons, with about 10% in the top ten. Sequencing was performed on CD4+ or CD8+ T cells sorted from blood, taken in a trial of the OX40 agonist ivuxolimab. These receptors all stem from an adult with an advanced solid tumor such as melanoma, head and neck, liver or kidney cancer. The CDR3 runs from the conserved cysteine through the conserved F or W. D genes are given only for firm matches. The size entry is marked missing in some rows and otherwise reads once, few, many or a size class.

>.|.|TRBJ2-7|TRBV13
CASSLGFRETENYEQYF
TGTGCCAGCAGCTTAGGATTCCGGGAGACAGAAAACTACGAGCAGTACTTC
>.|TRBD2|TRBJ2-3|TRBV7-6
CASSLAAGGSDTQYF
TGTGCCAGCAGCTTAGCGGCGGGAGGGTCCGATACGCAGTATTTT
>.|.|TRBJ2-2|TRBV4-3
CASRRDILNTGELFF
TGCGCCAGCCGCCGGGACATTCTGAACACCGGGGAGCTGTTTTTT
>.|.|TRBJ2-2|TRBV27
CASRQITNTGELFF
TGTGCCAGCAGGCAAATAACGAACACCGGGGAGCTGTTTTTT
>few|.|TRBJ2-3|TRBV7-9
CASSSLRTDTQYF
TGTGCCAGCAGCTCCCTTAGGACTGATACGCAGTATTTT
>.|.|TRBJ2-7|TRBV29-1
CSVVTGTRPYEQYF
TGCAGCGTTGTTACCGGGACAAGACCCTACGAGCAGTACTTC
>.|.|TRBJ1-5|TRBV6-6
CASSSGNQPQHF
TGTGCCAGCAGTTCAGGCAATCAGCCCCAGCATTTT
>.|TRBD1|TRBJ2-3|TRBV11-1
CASSPPRGWGTDTQYF
TGTGCCAGCAGCCCCCCCAGGGGGTGGGGAACAGATACGCAGTATTTT
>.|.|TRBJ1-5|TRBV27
CASSVGNQPQHF
TGTGCCAGCTCGGTGGGAAATCAGCCCCAGCATTTT
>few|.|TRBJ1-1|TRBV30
CAWGSTEAFF
TGTGCCTGGGGGAGTACTGAAGCTTTCTTT
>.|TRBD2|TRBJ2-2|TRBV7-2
CASSPQRGNTGELFF
TGTGCCAGCAGCCCTCAGCGGGGCAACACCGGGGAGCTGTTTTTT
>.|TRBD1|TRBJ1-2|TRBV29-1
CSVEGTGNYGYTF
TGCAGCGTTGAGGGGACAGGGAACTATGGCTACACCTTC
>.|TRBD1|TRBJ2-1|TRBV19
CASRRLGTGLDEQFF
TGTGCCAGTAGGAGACTGGGGACAGGGCTCGATGAGCAGTTCTTC
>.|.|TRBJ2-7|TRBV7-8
CASSHRTGQSYEQYF
TGTGCCAGCAGTCACAGGACGGGCCAATCCTACGAGCAGTACTTC
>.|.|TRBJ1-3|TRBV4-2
CASSQDSLSSGNTIYF
TGTGCCAGCAGCCAAGATAGTTTGAGCTCTGGAAACACCATATATTTT
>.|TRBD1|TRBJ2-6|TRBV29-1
CSVAGVQGAPSSGANVLTF
TGCAGCGTTGCCGGCGTTCAGGGGGCCCCGAGCTCTGGGGCCAACGTCCTGACTTTC
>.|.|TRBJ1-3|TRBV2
CASSENRVAGNTIYF
TGTGCCAGCAGTGAAAACAGGGTGGCTGGAAACACCATATATTTT
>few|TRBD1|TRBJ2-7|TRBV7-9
CASSSIDRGSYDEQYF
TGTGCCAGCAGCTCCATCGACAGGGGGAGTTACGACGAGCAGTACTTC
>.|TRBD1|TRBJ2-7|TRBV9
CASSVGRANRDRDPYEQYF
TGTGCCAGCAGCGTAGGGAGGGCAAACCGGGACAGGGATCCCTACGAGCAGTACTTC
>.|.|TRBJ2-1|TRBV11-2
CASSPEDLGAYNEQFF
TGTGCCAGCAGCCCGGAGGACCTAGGGGCCTACAATGAGCAGTTCTTC
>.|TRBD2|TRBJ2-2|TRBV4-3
CASSTGREWSGELFF
TGCGCCAGCAGCACCGGGAGGGAGTGGTCCGGGGAGCTGTTTTTT
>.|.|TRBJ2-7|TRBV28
CASSLGDYEQYF
TGTGCCAGCAGCCTGGGCGACTACGAGCAGTACTTC
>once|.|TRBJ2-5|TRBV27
CASSDWDHQETQYF
TGTGCCAGCAGCGACTGGGACCACCAAGAGACCCAGTACTTC
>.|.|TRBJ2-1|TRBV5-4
CASSSSSSIWNEQFF
TGTGCCAGCAGCTCAAGCTCTTCGATATGGAATGAGCAGTTCTTC
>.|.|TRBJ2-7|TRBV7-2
CASSWLAGPPGDF
TGTGCCAGCAGCTGGTTAGCAGGCCCCCCCGGGGACTTC
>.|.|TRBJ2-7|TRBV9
CASSVDSRLYEQYF
TGTGCCAGCAGCGTAGACAGCAGATTATACGAGCAGTACTTC
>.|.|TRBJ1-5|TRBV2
CASSEPGQPQHF
TGTGCCAGCAGTGAACCGGGTCAGCCCCAGCATTTT
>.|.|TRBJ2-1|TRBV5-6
CASSLILSVTEQFF
TGTGCCAGCAGCTTGATCCTTAGCGTAACTGAGCAGTTCTTC
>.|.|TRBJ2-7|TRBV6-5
CASGDRGTSYEQYF
TGTGCCAGCGGAGACCGCGGGACAAGCTACGAGCAGTACTTC
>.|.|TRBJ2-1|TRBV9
CASTEGGSYNNEQFF
TGTGCCAGCACTGAAGGGGGATCATATAACAATGAGCAGTTCTTC
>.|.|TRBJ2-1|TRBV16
CASSQYQFNEQFF
TGTGCCAGCAGCCAATACCAGTTCAATGAGCAGTTCTTC
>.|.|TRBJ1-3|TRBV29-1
CSVEVERYGNTIYF
TGCAGCGTTGAAGTTGAGCGTTATGGAAACACCATATATTTT
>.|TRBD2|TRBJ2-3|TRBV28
CASSLFSGSVYGTDTQYF
TGTGCCAGCAGTTTATTTAGCGGGAGCGTATACGGCACAGATACGCAGTATTTT
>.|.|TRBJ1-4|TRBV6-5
CASSLPGVEKLFF
TGTGCCAGCAGCTTGCCCGGGGTGGAAAAACTGTTTTTT
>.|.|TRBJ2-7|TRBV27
CASQGPLTGEQYF
TGTGCCAGTCAAGGGCCCCTAACGGGGGAGCAGTACTTC
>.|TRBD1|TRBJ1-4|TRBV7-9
CASSFGTASNEKLFF
TGTGCCAGCAGCTTTGGGACAGCCAGTAATGAAAAACTGTTTTTT
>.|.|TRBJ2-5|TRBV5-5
CASSLGSRPETQYF
TGTGCCAGCAGCTTAGGCTCCAGACCAGAGACCCAGTACTTC
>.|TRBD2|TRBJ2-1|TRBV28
CASMPGTSGRASYNEQFF
TGTGCCAGCATGCCCGGGACTAGCGGGAGGGCCTCCTACAATGAGCAGTTCTTC
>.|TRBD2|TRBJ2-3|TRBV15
CATLGTSGREPYTQYF
TGTGCCACGCTAGGGACTAGCGGGAGGGAGCCCTATACGCAGTATTTT
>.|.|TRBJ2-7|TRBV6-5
CASSYAQGGDEQYF
TGTGCCAGCAGTTACGCCCAGGGTGGAGACGAGCAGTACTTC
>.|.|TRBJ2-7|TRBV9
CASSVAGTAYEQYF
TGTGCCAGCAGCGTAGCAGGAACGGCCTACGAGCAGTACTTC